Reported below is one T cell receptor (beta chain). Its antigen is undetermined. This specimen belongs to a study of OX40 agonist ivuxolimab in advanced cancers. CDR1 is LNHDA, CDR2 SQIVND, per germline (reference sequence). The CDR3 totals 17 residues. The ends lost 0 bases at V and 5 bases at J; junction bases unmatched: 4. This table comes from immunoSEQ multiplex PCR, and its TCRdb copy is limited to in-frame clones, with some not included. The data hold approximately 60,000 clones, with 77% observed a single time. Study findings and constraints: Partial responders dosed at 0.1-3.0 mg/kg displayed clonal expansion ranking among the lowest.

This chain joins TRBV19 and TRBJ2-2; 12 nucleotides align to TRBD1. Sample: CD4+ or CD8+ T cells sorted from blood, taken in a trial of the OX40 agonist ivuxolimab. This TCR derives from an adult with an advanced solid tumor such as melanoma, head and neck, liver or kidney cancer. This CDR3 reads CASSIDGTGGITGELFF. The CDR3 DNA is TGTGCCAGTAGTATAGACGGGACAGGGGGCATAACCGGGGAGCTGTTTTTT.